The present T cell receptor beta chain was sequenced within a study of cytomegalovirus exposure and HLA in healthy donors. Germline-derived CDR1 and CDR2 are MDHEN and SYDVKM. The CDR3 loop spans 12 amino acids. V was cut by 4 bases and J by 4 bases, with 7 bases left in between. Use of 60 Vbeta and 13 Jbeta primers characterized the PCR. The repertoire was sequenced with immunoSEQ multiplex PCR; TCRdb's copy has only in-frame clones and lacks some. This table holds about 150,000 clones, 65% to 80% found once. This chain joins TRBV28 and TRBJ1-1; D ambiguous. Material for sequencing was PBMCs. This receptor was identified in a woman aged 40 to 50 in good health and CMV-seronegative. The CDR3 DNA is TGTGCCAGCAGTTCTCCCGGCACTGAAGCTTTCTTT. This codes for CASSSPGTEAFF.